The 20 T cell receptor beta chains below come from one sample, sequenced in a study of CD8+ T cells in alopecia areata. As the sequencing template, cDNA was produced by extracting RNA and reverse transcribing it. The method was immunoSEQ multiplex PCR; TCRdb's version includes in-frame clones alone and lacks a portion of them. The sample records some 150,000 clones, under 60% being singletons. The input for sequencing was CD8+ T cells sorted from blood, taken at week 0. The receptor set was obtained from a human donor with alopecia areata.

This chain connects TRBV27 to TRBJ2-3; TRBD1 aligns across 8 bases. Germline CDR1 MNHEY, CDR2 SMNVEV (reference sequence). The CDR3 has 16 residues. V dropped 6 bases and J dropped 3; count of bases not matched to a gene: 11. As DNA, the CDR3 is TGTGCCAGCAGCCCTCTAGACAGGGGCCCTACAGATACGCAGTATTTT. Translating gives CASSPLDRGPTDTQYF.

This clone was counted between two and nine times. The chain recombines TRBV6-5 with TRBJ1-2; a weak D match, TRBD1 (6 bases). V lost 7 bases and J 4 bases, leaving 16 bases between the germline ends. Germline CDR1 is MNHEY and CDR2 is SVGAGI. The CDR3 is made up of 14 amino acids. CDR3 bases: TGTGCCAGCAAGACGGTTACAGGGATCTATGGCTACACCTTC. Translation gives CASKTVTGIYGYTF.

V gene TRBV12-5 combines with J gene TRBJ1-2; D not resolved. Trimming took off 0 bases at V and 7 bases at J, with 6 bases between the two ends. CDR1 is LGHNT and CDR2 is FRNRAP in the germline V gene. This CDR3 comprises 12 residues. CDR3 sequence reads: CASGLVRVGYTF. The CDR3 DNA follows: TGTGCTAGTGGTTTGGTACGGGTTGGCTACACCTTC.

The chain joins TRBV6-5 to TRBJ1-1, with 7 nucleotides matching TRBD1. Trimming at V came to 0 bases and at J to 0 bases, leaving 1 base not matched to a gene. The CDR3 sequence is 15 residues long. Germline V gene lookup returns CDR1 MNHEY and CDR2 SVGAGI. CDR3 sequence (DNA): TGTGCCAGCAGTTACTCCCAGGGGGTGAACACTGAAGCTTTCTTT. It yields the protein CASSYSQGVNTEAFF.

The CDR3 is CASSHRLGWGTEAFF. Written as DNA, the CDR3 is TGCGCCAGCAGCCACCGGCTGGGTTGGGGCACTGAAGCTTTCTTT. The V and J genes are TRBV4-3 and TRBJ1-1; D remains unclear. This CDR3 is 15 amino acids long. With 3 bases removed from V and 4 bases from J, the gap between germline ends came to 15 bases. From germline, CDR1 is LGHNA and CDR2 YSLEER.

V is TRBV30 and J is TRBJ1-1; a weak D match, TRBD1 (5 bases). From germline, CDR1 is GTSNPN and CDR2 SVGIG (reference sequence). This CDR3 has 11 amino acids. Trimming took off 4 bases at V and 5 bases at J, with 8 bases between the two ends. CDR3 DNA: TGTGCCTGGACCAGGGCGACTGAAGCTTTCTTT. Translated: CAWTRATEAFF. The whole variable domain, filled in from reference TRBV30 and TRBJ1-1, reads SQTIHQWPATLVQPVGSPLSLECTVEGTSNPNLYWYRQAAGRGLQLLFYSVGIGQISSEVPQNLSASRPQDRQFILSSKKLLLSDSGFYLCAWTRATEAFFGQGTRLTVV.

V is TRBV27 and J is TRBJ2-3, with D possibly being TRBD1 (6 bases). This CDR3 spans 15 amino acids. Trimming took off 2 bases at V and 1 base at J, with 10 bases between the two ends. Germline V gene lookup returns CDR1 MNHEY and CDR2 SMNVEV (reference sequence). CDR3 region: CASSLDRLGTDTQYF. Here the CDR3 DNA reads TGTGCCAGCAGTTTAGACAGGTTGGGCACAGATACGCAGTATTTT.

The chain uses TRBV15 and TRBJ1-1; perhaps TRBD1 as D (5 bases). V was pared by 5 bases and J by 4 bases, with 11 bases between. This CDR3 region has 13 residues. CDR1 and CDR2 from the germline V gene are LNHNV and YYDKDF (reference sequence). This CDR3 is CATSDRGSTEAFF. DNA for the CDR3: TGTGCCACCAGCGACCGGGGGTCCACTGAAGCTTTCTTT.

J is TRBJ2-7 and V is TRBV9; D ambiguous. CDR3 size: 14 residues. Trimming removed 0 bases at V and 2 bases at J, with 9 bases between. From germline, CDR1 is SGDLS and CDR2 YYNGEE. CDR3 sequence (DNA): TGTGCCAGCAGCGTAGGAGTAGGACCCTACGAGCAGTACTTC. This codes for CASSVGVGPYEQYF.

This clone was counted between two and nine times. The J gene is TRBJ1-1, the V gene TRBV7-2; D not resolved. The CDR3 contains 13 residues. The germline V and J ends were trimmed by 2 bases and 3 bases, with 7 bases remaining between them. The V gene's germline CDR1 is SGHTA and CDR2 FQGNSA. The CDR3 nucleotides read TGTGCCAGCAGCTTATTTGTTTACACTGAAGCTTTCTTT. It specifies CASSLFVYTEAFF.

The CDR3 DNA reads as TGCAGCGTTGAAGGCGGGAATGGGCCCTACGAGCAGTACTTC. Encoded protein: CSVEGGNGPYEQYF. This rearrangement joins TRBV29-1 to TRBJ2-7; tentatively, D is TRBD2 (6 bases). CDR3 length: 14 residues. Trimming shortened V by 1 base and J by 2 bases, and 12 bases separated the two germline ends. Germline assignment: CDR1 SQVTM and CDR2 ANQGSEA.

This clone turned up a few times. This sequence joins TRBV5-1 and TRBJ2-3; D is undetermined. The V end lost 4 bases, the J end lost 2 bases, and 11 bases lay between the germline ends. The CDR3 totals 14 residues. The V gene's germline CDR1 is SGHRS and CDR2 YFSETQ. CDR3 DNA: TGCGCCAGCAGCCCCGGACGGATCACAGATACGCAGTATTTT. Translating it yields CASSPGRITDTQYF.

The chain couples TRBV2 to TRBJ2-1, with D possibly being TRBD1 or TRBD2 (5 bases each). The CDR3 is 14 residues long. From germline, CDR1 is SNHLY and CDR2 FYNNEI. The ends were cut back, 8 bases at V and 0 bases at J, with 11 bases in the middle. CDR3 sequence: CASLGVPSYNEQFF. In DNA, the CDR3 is TGTGCCAGCCTGGGGGTCCCCTCCTACAATGAGCAGTTCTTC. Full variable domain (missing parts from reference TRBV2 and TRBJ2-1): EPEVTQTPSHQVTQMGQEVILRCVPISNHLYFYWYRQILGQKVEFLVSFYNNEISEKSEIFDDQFSVERPDGSNFTLKIRSTKLEDSAMYFCASLGVPSYNEQFFGPGTRLTVL.

CDR3 region: CASSARDSPSMNTEAFF. In nucleotides, the CDR3 is TGTGCCAGCAGCGCCCGGGACAGCCCTTCAATGAACACTGAAGCTTTCTTT. The chain recombines TRBV9 with TRBJ1-1; 7 nucleotides align to TRBD1. CDR3 length: 17 residues. CDR1 is SGDLS, CDR2 YYNGEE, per germline. The trim removed 3 bases at V and 0 bases at J, leaving 11 bases unmatched.

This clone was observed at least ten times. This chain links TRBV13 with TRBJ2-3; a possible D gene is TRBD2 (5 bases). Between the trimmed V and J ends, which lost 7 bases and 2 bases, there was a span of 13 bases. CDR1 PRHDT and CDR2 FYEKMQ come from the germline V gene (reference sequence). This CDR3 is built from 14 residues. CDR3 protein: CASTTGNYTDTQYF. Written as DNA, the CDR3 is TGTGCCAGCACTACGGGGAATTACACAGATACGCAGTATTTT.

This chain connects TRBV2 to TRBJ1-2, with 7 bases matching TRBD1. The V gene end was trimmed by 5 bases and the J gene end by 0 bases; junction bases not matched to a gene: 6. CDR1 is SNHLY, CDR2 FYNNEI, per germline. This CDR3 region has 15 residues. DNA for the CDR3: TGTGCCAGCAGTCCCACAGGGGTTCCTAACTATGGCTACACCTTC. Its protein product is CASSPTGVPNYGYTF. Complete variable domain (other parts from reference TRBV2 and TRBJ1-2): EPEVTQTPSHQVTQMGQEVILRCVPISNHLYFYWYRQILGQKVEFLVSFYNNEISEKSEIFDDQFSVERPDGSNFTLKIRSTKLEDSAMYFCASSPTGVPNYGYTFGSGTRLTVV.

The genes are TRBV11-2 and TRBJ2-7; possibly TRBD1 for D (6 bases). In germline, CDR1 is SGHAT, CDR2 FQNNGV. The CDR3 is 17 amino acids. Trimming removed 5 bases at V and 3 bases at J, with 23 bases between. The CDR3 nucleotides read TGTGCCAGCAGCCCAGGTATCTTCGGACAGATGAACTACGAGCAGTACTTC. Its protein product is CASSPGIFGQMNYEQYF.

The CDR3 is CSVNVGTEAFF. In DNA, the CDR3 is TGCAGCGTGAATGTGGGGACTGAAGCTTTCTTT. The chain combines TRBV29-1 with TRBJ1-1; D unresolved. The CDR3 spans 11 residues. Between the trimmed V and J ends, which lost 6 bases and 5 bases, there was a span of 10 bases. Germline CDR1 is SQVTM and CDR2 is ANQGSEA. The full variable domain, with the rest looked up from reference TRBV29-1 and TRBJ1-1, is SAVISQKPSRDICQRGTSLTIQCQVDSQVTMMFWYRQQPGQSLTLIATANQGSEATYESGFVIDKFPISRPNLTFSTLTVSNMSPEDSSIYLCSVNVGTEAFFGQGTRLTVV.

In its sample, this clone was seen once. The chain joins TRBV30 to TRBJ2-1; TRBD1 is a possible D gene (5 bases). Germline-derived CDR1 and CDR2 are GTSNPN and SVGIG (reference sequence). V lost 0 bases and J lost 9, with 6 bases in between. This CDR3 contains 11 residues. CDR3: CAWSVRGEQFF. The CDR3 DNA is TGTGCCTGGAGTGTAAGGGGTGAGCAGTTCTTC.

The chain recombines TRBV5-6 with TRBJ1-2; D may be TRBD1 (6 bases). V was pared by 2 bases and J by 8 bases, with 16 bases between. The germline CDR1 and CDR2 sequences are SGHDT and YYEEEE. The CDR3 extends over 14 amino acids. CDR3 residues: CASSFPQGSDGYTF. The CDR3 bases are TGTGCCAGCAGCTTCCCACAGGGTTCGGACGGCTACACCTTC.